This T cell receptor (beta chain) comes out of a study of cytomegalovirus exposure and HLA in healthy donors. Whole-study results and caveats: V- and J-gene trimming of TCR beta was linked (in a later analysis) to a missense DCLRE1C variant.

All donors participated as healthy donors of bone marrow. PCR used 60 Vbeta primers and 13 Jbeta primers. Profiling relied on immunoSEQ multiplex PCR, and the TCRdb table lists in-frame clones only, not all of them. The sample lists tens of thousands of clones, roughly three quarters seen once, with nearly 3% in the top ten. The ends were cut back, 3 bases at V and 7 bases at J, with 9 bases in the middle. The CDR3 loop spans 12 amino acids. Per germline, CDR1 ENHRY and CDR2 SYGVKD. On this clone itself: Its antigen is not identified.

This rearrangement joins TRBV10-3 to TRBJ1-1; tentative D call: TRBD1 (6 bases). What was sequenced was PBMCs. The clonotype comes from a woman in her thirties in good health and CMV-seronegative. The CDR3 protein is CAISERGYEAFF. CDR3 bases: TGTGCCATCAGTGAAAGGGGGTATGAAGCTTTCTTT.